This T cell receptor beta chain emerged from a study of blood T cell repertoires in COVID-19. Study-wide context: Nucleic acid was either cDNA or gDNA, and it came from T cells, B-cell-depleted T cells, or PBMCs.

The CDR3 is 14 residues long. Trimming took 6 bases from V and 1 from J, leaving 12 bases between them. Germline V gene lookup returns CDR1 MNHEY and CDR2 SMNVEV (reference sequence). The data were produced by immunoSEQ multiplex PCR, yet TCRdb's version contains in-frame clones alone and is incomplete. The sample shows about 140,000 clones, about four fifths of them seen only once. The specimen sequenced was peripheral blood. This chain links TRBV27 with TRBJ2-5; weak D call: TRBD1 (5 bases). The sequence was collected from a man at least 80 years old with acute or convalescent COVID-19. DNA for the CDR3: TGTGCCAGCAGGGGGCTGGGCCCCCAAGAGACCCAGTACTTC. It yields the protein CASRGLGPQETQYF.